One T cell receptor (beta chain) is described in this entry. The antigen is not known. Germline CDR1 reads MNHEY; CDR2 reads SVGAGI. Deletions cut 8 bases from V and 0 bases from J, with 16 bases between. The length of the CDR3 is 16 residues. Hyperthyroidism patients had new diagnoses, durations under 2 months, and ages of 18 to 65. Certain patients were not enrolled. These were patients with other autoimmune diseases, uncontrolled infections, pregnancy or lactation. The sample comes from a study of Graves' ophthalmopathy and Graves' hyperthyroidism. For repertoire sequencing, the TCR beta CDR3 regions were amplified from RNA transcripts. The workflow started with a first-round RT-PCR run with HTBI primers and then moved on to a second-round multiplex PCR. TCRdb analysed the multiplex PCR reads with MiXCR anew, one entry per CDR3 protein. This table holds roughly 1.1 million distinct CDR3 sequences, about 40% found once.

Study-wide findings and caveats: Forecasting of ophthalmopathy progression by the model achieved approximately 70% sensitivity and 72.22% specificity. With approximately 88% sensitivity and approximately 80% specificity, a 13-signature model separated ophthalmopathy from stable hyperthyroidism.

Sequenced input: peripheral blood or thyroid tissue (not recorded which). The rearrangement links TRBV6-5 to TRBJ2-2, with a possible D match to TRBD1 (7 bases). The source of this sequence is an adult man with Graves' hyperthyroidism. Here the CDR3 reads CASRSQGGANTGELFF. CDR3 nucleotides: TGTGCCAGCCGCTCTCAGGGGGGCGCGAACACCGGGGAGCTGTTTTTT.